This is a list of T cell receptor beta chains from one sample in a study of OX40 agonist ivuxolimab in advanced cancers. Sequenced by immunoSEQ multiplex PCR; TCRdb stores in-frame clones only, minus some. The data hold approximately 70,000 clones, with roughly nine tenths observed a single time. Source: CD4+ or CD8+ T cells sorted from blood, taken in a trial of the OX40 agonist ivuxolimab. These receptor sequences come from an adult with an advanced solid tumor such as melanoma, head and neck, liver or kidney cancer. Each CDR3 is given with its conserved first and last residue. The D gene is left open where the match is weak. A row's size may be missing; if present it is once, few, many or a size class.

-	TRBJ1-1	TRBV14	-	CASSQDWGLGRGGAFF	TGTGCCAGCAGCCAAGACTGGGGATTGGGGCGCGGAGGAGCTTTCTTT
-	TRBJ1-5	TRBV6-1	once	CASSEVGGNQPQHF	TGTGCCAGCAGTGAAGTGGGAGGCAATCAGCCCCAGCATTTT
TRBD1	TRBJ1-6	TRBV5-8	-	CASSSRTGSLSYNSPLHF	TGTGCCAGCAGCTCGCGGACAGGGTCACTGTCCTATAATTCACCCCTCCACTTT
-	TRBJ2-5	TRBV5-1	-	CASSLAGGVAGETQYF	TGCGCCAGCAGCTTGGCCGGCGGGGTAGCTGGGGAGACCCAGTACTTC
TRBD1	TRBJ1-4	TRBV2	-	CASSEGQGAGEKLFF	TGTGCCAGCAGTGAAGGGCAGGGGGCCGGGGAAAAACTGTTTTTT
TRBD2	TRBJ2-1	TRBV11-3	-	CASSPGGSGRNNEQFF	TGTGCCAGCAGCCCCGGGGGAAGCGGGAGGAACAATGAGCAGTTCTTC
TRBD2	TRBJ2-7	TRBV5-1	once	CASSRLAGGPDEQYF	TGCGCCAGCAGCCGACTAGCGGGAGGGCCGGACGAGCAGTACTTC
TRBD1	TRBJ1-1	TRBV18	-	CASSAGQRNTEAFF	TGTGCCAGCTCCGCGGGACAGCGGAACACTGAAGCTTTCTTT
-	TRBJ1-2	TRBV6-5	-	CATRDSLFYGYTF	TGTGCCACCCGGGACTCTCTGTTCTATGGCTACACCTTC
-	TRBJ2-5	TRBV4-2	-	CASSLDLGQRVNQTQYF	TGTGCCAGCAGCTTAGATCTCGGACAGAGAGTCAATCAGACCCAGTACTTC
TRBD2	TRBJ2-2	TRBV9	-	CASSVRREDSTGELFF	TGTGCCAGCAGCGTACGGCGGGAGGATTCCACCGGGGAGCTGTTTTTT
TRBD1	TRBJ1-5	TRBV10-3	-	CAISLDRGGQPQHF	TGTGCCATCAGCCTGGACAGGGGCGGTCAGCCCCAGCATTTT
TRBD1	TRBJ2-1	TRBV29-1	few	CSVREGAGYNEQFF	TGCAGCGTCCGCGAGGGGGCTGGCTACAATGAGCAGTTCTTC
TRBD1	TRBJ1-2	TRBV19	once	CASSPPDRDGYTF	TGTGCCAGTAGTCCCCCGGACAGGGATGGCTACACCTTC
TRBD1	TRBJ2-5	TRBV15	-	CATSRGGGTGGEEETQYF	TGTGCCACCAGCAGAGGGGGCGGAACAGGGGGAGAAGAAGAGACCCAGTACTTC
-	TRBJ1-2	TRBV5-1	-	CASGGKNYGYTF	TGCGCCAGCGGGGGGAAGAACTATGGCTACACCTTC
-	TRBJ2-7	TRBV7-3	-	CASSPTDSAYEQYF	TGTGCCAGCAGCCCGACGGACAGCGCCTACGAGCAGTACTTC
TRBD2	TRBJ2-7	TRBV5-1	-	CASSIRAGGSYEQYF	TGCGCCAGCAGTATCCGAGCGGGAGGGTCCTACGAGCAGTACTTC
-	TRBJ2-5	TRBV19	-	CASSIDTGTSGTQYF	TGTGCCAGTAGTATAGATACCGGGACATCAGGGACCCAGTACTTC
-	TRBJ2-5	TRBV7-9	-	CASSFRQGLQETQYF	TGTGCCAGCAGCTTCCGGCAGGGCTTACAAGAGACCCAGTACTTC
-	TRBJ1-4	TRBV28	few	CASSPPFGEKLFF	TGTGCCAGCAGTCCCCCTTTCGGGGAAAAACTGTTTTTT
TRBD2	TRBJ2-5	TRBV18	-	CASSPSGVETQYF	TGTGCCAGCTCACCTAGCGGGGTGGAGACCCAGTACTTC
TRBD1	TRBJ2-7	TRBV7-6	-	CASSQTGGVQYF	TGTGCCAGCAGTCAAACAGGGGGCGTGCAGTACTTC
-	TRBJ2-1	TRBV5-1	-	CASSLDRNNEQFF	TGCGCCAGCAGCTTGGACAGGAACAATGAGCAGTTCTTC
-	TRBJ1-4	TRBV7-2	-	CASSHESTNEKLFF	TGTGCCAGCAGTCACGAATCAACTAATGAAAAACTGTTTTTT
TRBD1	TRBJ2-3	TRBV10-3	-	CATQPSRSGGGTDTQYF	TGTGCCACTCAACCTAGTCGTTCAGGGGGCGGAACAGATACGCAGTATTTT
-	TRBJ1-4	TRBV19	-	CASSVRRTTNEKLFF	TGTGCCAGTAGTGTCCGCAGGACCACTAATGAAAAACTGTTTTTT
-	TRBJ1-4	TRBV2	-	CASRGGAEEKLFF	TGTGCCAGCAGGGGGGGCGCTGAGGAAAAACTGTTTTTT
TRBD1	TRBJ2-1	TRBV2	-	CASRGGQGHNEQFF	TGTGCCAGCAGGGGGGGACAGGGGCACAATGAGCAGTTCTTC
TRBD1	TRBJ2-1	TRBV2	few	CASSGGTGRGNEQFF	TGTGCCAGCAGCGGGGGGACAGGGAGGGGCAATGAGCAGTTCTTC